This T cell receptor beta chain is from a study of cytomegalovirus exposure and HLA in healthy donors. Study findings and constraints: Several of the most significant clusters appeared linked to common viral pathogens, based on a later analysis. The classifier was said to identify cytomegalovirus status with high specificity and sensitivity.

The PCR ran on 60 Vbeta and 13 Jbeta primers. Only in-frame clones appear in the TCRdb table, and some are missing; sequencing was by immunoSEQ multiplex PCR. The sample totals 120,000 to 150,000 clones; its top ten clones hold 2.7%. The CDR3 runs 17 residues. J gave up 4 bases and V 0 bases, and 8 bases lay outside the gene matches. CDR1 is SGHRS, CDR2 YFSETQ, per germline. For this clone: What it binds is unknown.

The gene calls are TRBV5-1 and TRBJ2-1, with 9 bases that match TRBD2. The sequencing sample was made of PBMCs. The source of this sequence is a man between 35 and 55 years old in good health and CMV-seronegative. The CDR3 region has the DNA TGCGCCAGCAGCTTGGATCTACTAGCGGGCCCGTACAATGAGCAGTTCTTC. Residues: CASSLDLLAGPYNEQFF.